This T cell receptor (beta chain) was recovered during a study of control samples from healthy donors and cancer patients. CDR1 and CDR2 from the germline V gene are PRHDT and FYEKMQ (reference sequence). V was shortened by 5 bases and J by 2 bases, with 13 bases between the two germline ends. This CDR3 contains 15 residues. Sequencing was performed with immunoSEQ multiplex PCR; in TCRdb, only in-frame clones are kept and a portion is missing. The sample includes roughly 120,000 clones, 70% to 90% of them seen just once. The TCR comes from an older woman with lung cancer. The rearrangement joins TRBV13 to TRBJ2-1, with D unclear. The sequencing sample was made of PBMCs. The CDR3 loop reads CASSVRLLTYNEQFF. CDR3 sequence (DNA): TGTGCCAGCAGCGTTCGGCTTCTGACCTACAATGAGCAGTTCTTC.